This T cell receptor (beta chain) came from a study of human T cells and chemical hapten exposure. Across the whole study: The study enrolled mostly female patients with alopecia areata, totalis or universalis.

Whole-study findings and limits: TCRs above 1 in 1000 frequency stayed constant with DPC sensitization.

The CDR3 has 15 residues. Germline CDR1 MNHEY, CDR2 SVGAGI. Trimming took off 5 bases at V and 3 bases at J, with 14 bases between the two ends. TCRdb called the RACE reads again in MiXCR, with one record for every CDR3 protein. Of 180,000 or so distinct CDR3 sequences in the sample, about 14% are singletons; the top ten hold 1.7%. This clonotype was observed a few times. The antigen is unknown. Sample time point: patch test 1, 2 weeks after DPC sensitization. The treatment was: therapeutic diphenylcyclopropenone sensitization with weekly scalp DPC. This TCR was recovered from a woman aged 30 to 39 with alopecia areata. Some clones in this sample may be carry-over from other donors' samples. Specimen: whole blood, collected in connection with sensitization to the hapten diphenylcyclopropenone (DPC). V is TRBV6-5 and J is TRBJ1-3; tentatively, D is TRBD1 (5 bases). The chain's CDR3 is CASSPHQTDGNTIYF. The CDR3 bases are TGTGCCAGCAGTCCCCATCAGACAGATGGAAACACCATATATTTT.